Below, 18 T cell receptor beta chains from the same sample are listed, as sequenced in a study of read filtering for tumor transcriptome and immune sequencing. Molecular barcoded adaptors covering alpha/delta and beta/gamma chains were used on approximately 400 ng RNA. In TCRdb, the reads were re-called with MiXCR into one record per CDR3 protein. Of approximately 65,000 distinct CDR3 sequences in the sample, approximately 15% were seen once. The sample was a population of CD138-negative cells sorted from bone marrow. Receptor source: a donor at least 40 years old with multiple myeloma.

This clonotype showed up just once. One base away lies a much larger clone, so this may be a sequencing read error. J is TRBJ1-5 and V is TRBV14, with D uncertain. This CDR3 is built from 12 residues. Trimming removed 1 base from V and 5 bases from J, with 3 bases in between. CDR1 and CDR2 (germline): SGHDN, FVKESK. The CDR3 DNA reads TGTGCCAGCAGCCAAGGGGATCAGCCCCAGCATTTT. Translating it yields CASSQGDQPQHF. Together with reference TRBV14 and TRBJ1-5, the CDR3 gives the full variable domain: EAGVTQFPSHSVIEKGQTVTLRCDPISGHDNLYWYRRVMGKEIKFLLHFVKESKQDESGMPNNRFLAERTGGTYSTLKVQPAELEDSGVYFCASSQGDQPQHFGDGTRLSIL.

Details on this clonotype: With a much larger clone just one base away, this may be a read error. The chain combines TRBV29-1 with TRBJ2-1, with TRBD2 matching over 12 bases. The length of the CDR3 is 13 residues. Germline lookup yields CDR1 SQVTM and CDR2 ANQGSEA. The CDR3 DNA reads as TGCAGCCTTTTGGGACTAGCGGGTAATGGGCAGTTCTTC. It is translated as CSLLGLAGNGQFF.

The V and J genes are TRBV19 and TRBJ1-5, with D tentatively TRBD1 (6 bases). This CDR3 region has 15 residues. Germline CDR1 reads LNHDA; CDR2 reads SQIVND (reference sequence). With 3 bases removed from V and 0 bases from J, the gap between germline ends came to 9 bases. The chain's CDR3 is CASSISRGSNQPQHF. For the CDR3, the DNA is TGTGCCAGTAGTATCTCCAGGGGTAGCAATCAGCCCCAGCATTTT.

This clonotype was found many times. The chain links TRBV4-3 to TRBJ2-2; D not certain. Trimming pared 6 bases from V and 1 base from J, leaving 9 bases between. The germline CDR1 and CDR2 sequences are LGHNA and YSLEER. This CDR3 is built from 14 residues. The DNA for the CDR3 is TGCGCCAGCAGGTGGACGGAGAACACCGGGGAGCTGTTTTTT. As protein: CASRWTENTGELFF.

There are many counts of this clonotype. This chain uses TRBV27 with TRBJ2-7, with D maybe TRBD2 (5 bases). The CDR3 runs to 13 residues. From germline, CDR1 is MNHEY and CDR2 SMNVEV (reference sequence). Deletions cut 7 bases from V and 2 bases from J, with 12 bases between. The DNA for the CDR3 is TGTGCCAGCACTCCCCTCGGGGCCTACGAGCAGTACTTC. This sequence encodes CASTPLGAYEQYF.

This clonotype appeared many times. The chain couples TRBV20-1 to TRBJ1-4; perhaps TRBD1 as D (5 bases). CDR3 length: 15 amino acids. CDR1 is DFQATT, CDR2 SNEGSKA, per germline (reference sequence). V was shortened by 0 bases and J by 6 bases, with 14 bases between the two germline ends. In DNA form, the CDR3 reads TGCAGTGCTAGAGATCTTGCCAGGGTTGATGAAAAACTGTTTTTT. Protein: CSARDLARVDEKLFF.

In this sample, this clonotype turned up a few times. The gene calls are TRBV9 and TRBJ2-3, with a possible D match to TRBD2 (5 bases). This CDR3 is built from 19 residues. V dropped 0 bases and J dropped 5 bases, with 25 bases sitting between them. Looked up from germline, CDR1 is SGDLS and CDR2 is YYNGEE. Here the CDR3 DNA reads TGTGCCAGCAGCGTAGCTCCCCCGGGGAAAGCGAAAGTACAAGATACGCAGTATTTT. It is translated as CASSVAPPGKAKVQDTQYF. Full variable domain (outside the CDR3, taken from reference TRBV9 and TRBJ2-3): DSGVTQTPKHLITATGQRVTLRCSPRSGDLSVYWYQQSLDQGLQFLIQYYNGEERAKGNILERFSAQQFPDLHSELNLSSLELGDSALYFCASSVAPPGKAKVQDTQYFGPGTRLTVL.

The genes are TRBV29-1 and TRBJ1-3, with D unclear. The germline gives CDR1 SQVTM, CDR2 ANQGSEA. The CDR3 is 16 amino acids. The V and J ends lost 0 bases and 2 bases respectively, with 14 bases between them. Written as DNA, the CDR3 is TGCAGCGTTGAAGATCCTGGAAGGGAGACTGGAAACACCATATATTTT. It yields the protein CSVEDPGRETGNTIYF.

This clonotype appeared many times. This chain joins TRBV29-1 and TRBJ1-3, with D possibly being TRBD1 (5 bases). The V end was cut by 7 bases, the J end by 4 bases, with 14 bases between. The CDR3 sequence is 13 residues long. Looked up from germline, CDR1 is SQVTM and CDR2 is ANQGSEA. CDR3 DNA: TGCAGCGCTGGAGAGGGGCCAGGAAACACCATATATTTT. Translating it yields CSAGEGPGNTIYF.

The table lists this clonotype with many counts. CDR3 DNA sequence: TGCAGCGTTGAGGCTACGCAGTATTTT. This gives the protein CSVEATQYF. The rearrangement links TRBV29-1 to TRBJ2-3, with D hard to call. Germline V gene lookup returns CDR1 SQVTM and CDR2 ANQGSEA. The germline V and J ends were trimmed by 3 bases and 8 bases, with 3 bases remaining between them. The length of the CDR3 is 9 residues.

This clonotype was seen ten or more times. This rearrangement joins TRBV7-9 to TRBJ1-1; 9 nucleotides agree with TRBD1. Germline V gene data show CDR1 as SEHNR and CDR2 as FQNEAQ (reference sequence). There are 14 residues in the CDR3. V was clipped by 5 bases and J by 6 bases; unmatched bases: 7. This CDR3 reads CASSPGQGSPEAFF. DNA of the CDR3: TGTGCCAGCAGCCCTGGACAGGGGTCCCCTGAAGCTTTCTTT.

This clonotype was counted many times. The gene calls are TRBV19 and TRBJ1-2, with unresolved D. The V end was cut by 3 bases, the J end by 4 bases, with 15 bases between. The CDR3 totals 15 residues. CDR1 and CDR2 (germline): LNHDA, SQIVND (reference sequence). CDR3 sequence (DNA): TGTGCCAGTAGTATCTTCAAAGGGCTTACCTATGGCTACACCTTC. Protein sequence: CASSIFKGLTYGYTF. Complete variable domain (other parts from reference TRBV19 and TRBJ1-2): DGGITQSPKYLFRKEGQNVTLSCEQNLNHDAMYWYRQDPGQGLRLIYYSQIVNDFQKGDIAEGYSVSREKKESFPLTVTSAQKNPTAFYLCASSIFKGLTYGYTFGSGTRLTVV.

This clonotype was found many times. The V and J genes are TRBV20-1 and TRBJ2-5; tentative D call: TRBD1 (5 bases). The V end was cut by 0 bases, the J end by 4 bases, with 12 bases between. The CDR3 contains 14 residues. Germline V gives CDR1 DFQATT, CDR2 SNEGSKA (reference sequence). This chain's CDR3 is CSARDPGIGETQYF. The CDR3 DNA reads TGCAGTGCTAGAGATCCAGGGATCGGAGAGACCCAGTACTTC.

This clonotype has at least ten counts. The chain couples TRBV28 to TRBJ2-7; tentative D call: TRBD1 (6 bases). V lost 6 bases and J 7 bases, leaving 13 bases between the germline ends. CDR1 and CDR2 (germline): MDHEN, SYDVKM. CDR3 length: 12 residues. In DNA, the CDR3 is TGTGCCAGCAGAACAGGGTCTTGGGAGCAGTACTTC. This encodes CASRTGSWEQYF. The whole variable domain, filled in from reference TRBV28 and TRBJ2-7, reads DVKVTQSSRYLVKRTGEKVFLECVQDMDHENMFWYRQDPGLGLRLIYFSYDVKMKEKGDIPEGYSVSREKKERFSLILESASTNQTSMYLCASRTGSWEQYFGPGTRLTVT.

As regards this clonotype: This may stem from a read error, because a much larger clone lies one nucleotide away. J is TRBJ1-5 and V is TRBV20-1; D is unclear. This CDR3 has 12 amino acids. The germline gives CDR1 DFQATT, CDR2 SNEGSKA (reference sequence). CDR3 sequence reads: CSASGSKQPQHF. CDR3 in DNA: TGCAGTGCTAGCGGTAGCAAACAGCCCCAGCATTTT.

With regard to this clonotype: The missing conserved phenylalanine or tryptophan at the end of this CDR3 makes a read error likely. V usage is TRBV4-2 and J usage is TRBJ1-5, with TRBD1 identical over 10 bases. V gave up 0 bases and J gave up 9 bases; unmatched junction bases: 5. CDR3 length equals 15 residues. From germline, CDR1 is LGHNA and CDR2 YNFKEQ. The DNA of the CDR3 is TGTGCCAGCAGCCAAGAGGGGACAGGGGTTGGGCCCCAGCATTCT. As protein: CASSQEGTGVGPQHS.

This clonotype was recorded a few times. The chain uses TRBV30 and TRBJ2-1; possible D gene TRBD2, 6 bases. The CDR3 is 11 residues long. Trimming pared 2 bases from V and 9 bases from J, leaving 8 bases between. Germline V gene sequence: CDR1 GTSNPN, CDR2 SVGIG (reference sequence). CDR3 in DNA: TGTGCCTGGAGTCCGGGAGTTGAGCAGTTCTTC. Translation: CAWSPGVEQFF.

The table lists this clonotype with many counts. In DNA form, the CDR3 reads TGCAGTGCTAGAGATCGGGACAGCTCCTACGAGCAGTACTTC. It yields the protein CSARDRDSSYEQYF. The chain couples TRBV20-1 to TRBJ2-7; 7 bases fit TRBD1. The CDR3 is 14 residues long. V gave up 0 bases and J gave up 0 bases; unmatched junction bases: 2. Germline assignment: CDR1 DFQATT and CDR2 SNEGSKA (reference sequence).